The 31 T cell receptor beta chains below come from one sample, sequenced in a study of T cells in Graves' hyperthyroidism and ophthalmopathy. Amplified regions were TCR beta CDR3 sequences from RNA transcripts. An initial round of RT-PCR targeting the TCR CDR3 relied on the HTBI primer set. One entry per CDR3 protein, called by TCRdb with MiXCR from the multiplex PCR reads. Here the sample spans some 380,000 distinct CDR3 sequences, 13% being singletons. Sequenced input: blood. Source of these receptors: a man aged 30-40 years with Graves' hyperthyroidism that later progressed to Graves' ophthalmopathy.

This clonotype appeared many times. The chain employs TRBV7-8 and TRBJ2-7; 8 nucleotides match TRBD1. J lost 7 bases, V lost 6 bases, and 14 bases had no gene match. The CDR3 sequence is 15 residues long. The germline V gene encodes CDR1 SGHVS and CDR2 FQNEAQ. The CDR3 is CASSFGTGGPSEQYF. As DNA, the CDR3 is TGTGCCAGCAGTTTTGGGACAGGTGGACCCTCGGAGCAGTACTTC.

Ten or more counts support this clonotype. The J gene is TRBJ1-1, the V gene TRBV6-1, with 7 bases that match TRBD1. This CDR3 has 14 residues. Germline V gene sequence: CDR1 MNHNS, CDR2 SASEGT. The V gene end was trimmed by 5 bases and the J gene end by 0 bases; junction bases not matched to a gene: 3. The CDR3 protein is CASSTGDLNTEAFF. The CDR3 nucleotides are TGTGCCAGCAGTACAGGGGACTTGAACACTGAAGCTTTCTTT.

The chain has TRBV9 and TRBJ1-5; D ambiguous. Germline lookup yields CDR1 SGDLS and CDR2 YYNGEE. Trimming pared 0 bases from V and 3 bases from J, leaving 10 bases between. The CDR3 has 15 residues. CDR3 sequence: CASSVGSHLNQPQHF. As DNA, the CDR3 is TGTGCCAGCAGCGTAGGTTCCCACCTCAATCAGCCCCAGCATTTT.

The sample holds many counts of this clonotype. The chain links TRBV7-3 to TRBJ2-3; perhaps TRBD2 as D (6 bases). Germline V gene data show CDR1 as SGHTA and CDR2 as FQGTGA. The CDR3 is 14 amino acids. Trimming pared 5 bases from V and 0 bases from J, leaving 9 bases between. The CDR3 coding sequence is TGTGCCAGCAGCCCGGGACTCAGCACAGATACGCAGTATTTT. This sequence encodes CASSPGLSTDTQYF.

This clonotype was picked up many times. A read error may account for a junction end that differs from germline. This sequence joins TRBV5-1 and TRBJ1-2; 9 nucleotides align to TRBD1. Looked up from germline, CDR1 is SGHRS and CDR2 is YFSETQ. This CDR3 is 14 amino acids long. The CDR3 is CASSLGQGNYGYTF. CDR3 nucleotide sequence: TGTGCCAGCAGCCTGGGACAGGGAAACTATGGCTACACCTTC. The variable domain in full, with the rest retrieved from reference TRBV5-1 and TRBJ1-2, is KAGVTQTPRYLIKTRGQQVTLSCSPISGHRSVSWYQQTPGQGLQFLFEYFSETQRNKGNFPGRFSGRQFSNSRSEMNVSTLELGDSALYLCASSLGQGNYGYTFGSGTRLTVV.

This clonotype was seen a handful of times. This rearrangement joins TRBV3-1 to TRBJ2-7, with TRBD1 matching 9 bases. Germline assignment: CDR1 LGHDT and CDR2 YNNKEL (reference sequence). CDR3 length equals 14 residues. Trimming removed 3 bases from V and 4 bases from J; junction bases left unmatched: 4. CDR3 coding DNA: TGTGCCAGCAGCCACGGACAGGGGAGTTACGAGCAGTACTTC. It is translated as CASSHGQGSYEQYF.

The chain joins TRBV7-9 to TRBJ2-3; maybe TRBD2 (8 bases). Trimming left V 4 bases short and J 3 bases short, with 23 bases between. This CDR3 contains 18 residues. Germline CDR1 and CDR2: SEHNR and FQNEAQ (reference sequence). The CDR3 loop is CASSSRGGQRGPTDTQYF. CDR3 coding DNA: TGTGCCAGCAGCTCTCGGGGGGGACAGCGGGGGCCAACAGATACGCAGTATTTT.

This clonotype has more than one count but fewer than ten. The genes are TRBV7-2 and TRBJ2-1, with 10 bases identical to TRBD1. The CDR3 has 15 amino acids. From germline, CDR1 is SGHTA and CDR2 FQGNSA. Losses at the gene ends were 3 bases for V and 6 bases for J; bases not matched to a gene: 5. The chain's CDR3 is CASSLTGGAGNEQFF. In nucleotides, the CDR3 is TGTGCCAGCAGCTTGACAGGGGGCGCAGGCAATGAGCAGTTCTTC. Looking up the rest from reference TRBV7-2 and TRBJ2-1 gives the full variable domain: GAGVSQSPSNKVTEKGKDVELRCDPISGHTALYWYRQSLGQGLEFLIYFQGNSAPDKSGLPSDRFSAERTGGSVSTLTIQRTQQEDSAVYLCASSLTGGAGNEQFFGPGTRLTVL.

This clonotype was detected only a few times. The rearrangement joins TRBV7-8 to TRBJ1-2, with D hard to call. The germline V gene encodes CDR1 SGHVS and CDR2 FQNEAQ. This CDR3 is 13 amino acids long. The V and J ends lost 0 bases and 5 bases respectively, with 7 bases between them. In DNA, the CDR3 is TGTGCCAGCAGCTTAGCAACGGGATATGGCTACACCTTC. This encodes CASSLATGYGYTF.

There are many counts of this clonotype. CDR3 protein: CAWKAGGSYEQYF. CDR3 nucleotide sequence: TGTGCCTGGAAAGCGGGGGGTTCCTACGAGCAGTACTTC. V and J are TRBV30 and TRBJ2-7; 9 bases match TRBD2. Trimming removed 4 bases from V and 1 base from J; junction bases left unmatched: 2. CDR1 is GTSNPN and CDR2 is SVGIG in the germline V gene (reference sequence). CDR3 size: 13 residues. Supplemented by reference TRBV30 and TRBJ2-7, the full variable domain reads SQTIHQWPATLVQPVGSPLSLECTVEGTSNPNLYWYRQAAGRGLQLLFYSVGIGQISSEVPQNLSASRPQDRQFILSSKKLLLSDSGFYLCAWKAGGSYEQYFGPGTRLTVT.

This clonotype was counted between two and nine times. The chain joins TRBV11-3 to TRBJ2-1; D is ambiguous. The CDR3 contains 16 residues. V lost 4 bases and J 0 bases, leaving 13 bases between the germline ends. Germline V CDR1 and CDR2: SGHNT, YENEEA. CDR3 sequence (DNA): TGTGCCAGCAGCTCCTGGGCATCTAGCTCCTACAATGAGCAGTTCTTC. This translates into CASSSWASSSYNEQFF. The complete variable domain, with remaining parts taken from reference TRBV11-3 and TRBJ2-1, reads EAGVVQSPRYKIIEKKQPVAFWCNPISGHNTLYWYLQNLGQGPELLIRYENEEAVDDSQLPKDRFSAERLKGVDSTLKIQPAELGDSAVYLCASSSWASSSYNEQFFGPGTRLTVL.

Only a few counts were recorded for this clonotype. The chain joins TRBV11-2 to TRBJ2-3; D remains unclear. Germline CDR1 is SGHAT and CDR2 is FQNNGV. Trimming removed 5 bases at V and 7 bases at J, with 16 bases between. The CDR3 covers 14 residues. CDR3 region: CASSINQPHNTQYF. The DNA of the CDR3 is TGTGCCAGCAGCATAAACCAGCCGCACAATACGCAGTATTTT.

This clonotype was observed at least ten times. The chain has TRBV5-1 and TRBJ1-4; weak D call: TRBD1 (5 bases). Germline assignment: CDR1 SGHRS and CDR2 YFSETQ. CDR3 size: 15 residues. Deletions cut 1 base from V and 2 bases from J, with 9 bases between. The CDR3 nucleotides read TGCGCCAGCAGCTTGAGGGGAACGACTAATGAAAAACTGTTTTTT. It encodes CASSLRGTTNEKLFF.

This clonotype was picked up many times. The V and J genes are TRBV28 and TRBJ1-1; weak D call: TRBD1 (6 bases). CDR1 and CDR2 (germline): MDHEN, SYDVKM. CDR3 length: 15 amino acids. V lost 1 base and J lost 5, with 14 bases in between. In DNA form, the CDR3 reads TGTGCCAGCAGTTTATTGCTCGGGGGGCGGACTGAAGCTTTCTTT. Translating it yields CASSLLLGGRTEAFF. Supplemented by reference TRBV28 and TRBJ1-1, the full variable domain reads DVKVTQSSRYLVKRTGEKVFLECVQDMDHENMFWYRQDPGLGLRLIYFSYDVKMKEKGDIPEGYSVSREKKERFSLILESASTNQTSMYLCASSLLLGGRTEAFFGQGTRLTVV.

The chain employs TRBV18 and TRBJ2-7, with D uncertain. The CDR3 has 14 residues. Germline loops: CDR1 KGHSH, CDR2 LQKENI. The germline V and J ends were trimmed by 0 bases and 2 bases, with 8 bases remaining between them. CDR3 amino acids: CASSPPAGTYEQYF. CDR3 bases: TGTGCCAGCTCACCACCGGCTGGGACCTACGAGCAGTACTTC. The complete variable domain, with remaining parts taken from reference TRBV18 and TRBJ2-7, reads NAGVMQNPRHLVRRRGQEARLRCSPMKGHSHVYWYRQLPEEGLKFMVYLQKENIIDESGMPKERFSAEFPKEGPSILRIQQVVRGDSAAYFCASSPPAGTYEQYFGPGTRLTVT.

The rearrangement links TRBV4-1 to TRBJ1-4, with 9 bases matching TRBD1. From germline, CDR1 is MGHRA and CDR2 YSYEKL. Losses at the gene ends were 1 base for V and 7 bases for J; bases not matched to a gene: 10. CDR3 length: 17 amino acids. DNA for the CDR3: TGCGCCAGCAGCCAAGGGTCTGCCCGGGACAGGGTTGAAAAACTGTTTTTT. It specifies CASSQGSARDRVEKLFF.

A few counts support this clonotype. The V gene is TRBV5-5, the J gene TRBJ2-2; tentative D call: TRBD1 (6 bases). The V and J ends lost 2 bases and 1 base respectively, with 12 bases between them. Germline lookup yields CDR1 SGHKS and CDR2 YYEKEE (reference sequence). CDR3 length: 16 amino acids. The CDR3 DNA reads TGTGCCAGCAGCTTTCTAGGGGGATTGAACACCGGGGAGCTGTTTTTT. It translates to CASSFLGGLNTGELFF. Full variable domain (outside the CDR3, taken from reference TRBV5-5 and TRBJ2-2): DAGVTQSPTHLIKTRGQQVTLRCSPISGHKSVSWYQQVLGQGPQFIFQYYEKEERGRGNFPDRFSARQFPNYSSELNVNALLLGDSALYLCASSFLGGLNTGELFFGEGSRLTVL.

This chain connects TRBV5-4 to TRBJ1-6, with 10 nucleotides matching TRBD1. Germline lookup yields CDR1 SGHNT and CDR2 YYREEE (reference sequence). The CDR3 extends over 20 amino acids. J lost 3 bases, V lost 0 bases, and 12 bases had no gene match. CDR3 sequence reads: CASSLVPPGTGALYNSPLHF. The CDR3 region has the DNA TGTGCCAGCAGCTTGGTGCCCCCCGGGACAGGGGCACTCTATAATTCACCCCTCCACTTT. Variable domain in full (rest from reference TRBV5-4 and TRBJ1-6): ETGVTQSPTHLIKTRGQQVTLRCSSQSGHNTVSWYQQALGQGPQFIFQYYREEENGRGNFPPRFSGLQFPNYSSELNVNALELDDSALYLCASSLVPPGTGALYNSPLHFGNGTRLTVT.

This clonotype showed up many times. The chain has TRBV6-1 and TRBJ2-5; D is undetermined. CDR3 length: 14 amino acids. V was trimmed by 6 bases and J by 4 bases, leaving 15 bases between them. CDR1 and CDR2 from the germline V gene are MNHNS and SASEGT. The CDR3 nucleotides read TGTGCCAGCAGCCGCGGCCAGACTGGAGAGACCCAGTACTTC. This translates into CASSRGQTGETQYF.

This clonotype was seen repeatedly, ten times or more. The V gene is TRBV2, the J gene TRBJ2-3; 12 nucleotides match TRBD2. V lost 3 bases to trimming and J lost 4 bases; unmatched junction nucleotides: 5. Per germline, CDR1 SNHLY and CDR2 FYNNEI. There are 16 residues in the CDR3. Here the CDR3 reads CASSDQLAGGSDTQYF. The CDR3, as DNA: TGTGCCAGCAGTGACCAACTAGCGGGGGGCTCAGATACGCAGTATTTT.

This clonotype turned up a few times. The chain joins TRBV28 to TRBJ2-2; D possibly corresponds to TRBD1 (5 bases). The CDR3 consists of 12 residues. V lost 7 bases, J lost 6 bases, and 9 bases lay in between. Germline V lookup: CDR1 MDHEN, CDR2 SYDVKM. Here the CDR3 reads CASKGAAGELFF. The DNA for the CDR3 is TGTGCCAGCAAAGGGGCGGCCGGGGAGCTGTTTTTT. Using reference TRBV28 and TRBJ2-2 for the parts outside the CDR3, the full variable domain is DVKVTQSSRYLVKRTGEKVFLECVQDMDHENMFWYRQDPGLGLRLIYFSYDVKMKEKGDIPEGYSVSREKKERFSLILESASTNQTSMYLCASKGAAGELFFGEGSRLTVL.

The chain recombines TRBV5-6 with TRBJ2-3; 8 bases match TRBD2. Germline lookup yields CDR1 SGHDT and CDR2 YYEEEE. The J segment lost 0 bases and the V segment lost 0 bases, leaving 3 bases of the junction unmatched. The CDR3 is 16 residues long. The CDR3 reads CASSLGAGGSTDTQYF. The CDR3 DNA follows: TGTGCCAGCAGCTTGGGGGCGGGGGGAAGCACAGATACGCAGTATTTT.

This clonotype was observed at least ten times. The V and J genes are TRBV7-9 and TRBJ2-1, with TRBD2 matching over 11 bases. CDR1 SEHNR and CDR2 FQNEAQ come from the germline V gene (reference sequence). After removal of 2 bases from V and 7 bases from J, the junction contained 10 bases not matched to a gene. CDR3 length: 17 residues. CDR3 loop: CASSLRTSGFMGNEQFF. The CDR3 coding sequence is TGTGCCAGCAGCTTAAGGACTAGCGGGTTTATGGGGAATGAGCAGTTCTTC.

The chain carries TRBV12-3 or TRBV12-4 and TRBJ1-5; D gene ambiguous. V was trimmed by 5 bases and J by 2 bases, leaving 13 bases between them. The CDR3 sequence is 15 residues long. CDR3 residues: CASSTSGRGNQPQHF. The CDR3 DNA follows: TGTGCCAGCAGTACTAGCGGACGGGGCAATCAGCCCCAGCATTTT.

V is TRBV11-2 and J is TRBJ2-7; tentatively, D is TRBD2 (5 bases). This CDR3 spans 14 amino acids. Trimming cost V 5 bases and J 7 bases, with 18 bases left between them. Germline V gene data show CDR1 as SGHAT and CDR2 as FQNNGV. CDR3 loop: CASSLLYGSGEQYF. CDR3 coding DNA: TGTGCCAGCAGCCTCCTTTATGGCTCGGGGGAGCAGTACTTC.

This clonotype was counted many times. The V call is TRBV7-9, the J call TRBJ1-2; D call uncertain. The CDR3 contains 14 residues. Germline V gene lookup returns CDR1 SEHNR and CDR2 FQNEAQ (reference sequence). V lost 5 bases and J lost 2, with 12 bases in between. CDR3 bases: TGTGCCAGCAGCCCCCCGGAGGGCAACTATGGCTACACCTTC. Translating gives CASSPPEGNYGYTF.

This clonotype was picked up a small number of times. The chain links TRBV30 to TRBJ1-5; TRBD1 matches 7 bases. This CDR3 contains 13 residues. The germline CDR1 and CDR2 sequences are GTSNPN and SVGIG (reference sequence). V was pared by 5 bases and J by 0 bases, with 1 base of the junction left unmatched. The CDR3 protein is CAWGTDSNQPQHF. The CDR3, as DNA: TGTGCCTGGGGGACAGATAGCAATCAGCCCCAGCATTTT.

This clonotype appeared many times. This chain connects TRBV30 to TRBJ2-7; D is possibly TRBD1 (5 bases). Looked up from germline, CDR1 is GTSNPN and CDR2 is SVGIG (reference sequence). The CDR3 is 11 residues long. The ends were cut back, 1 base at V and 7 bases at J, with 8 bases in the middle. CDR3 DNA: TGTGCCTGGAGTGCAGGGTATGAGCAGTACTTC. Its translation is CAWSAGYEQYF.

In its sample, this clonotype was seen many times. The gene calls are TRBV2 and TRBJ1-1; D may be TRBD1 (5 bases). The CDR3 loop spans 15 amino acids. V lost 3 bases, J lost 0 bases, and 11 bases lay in between. Looked up from germline, CDR1 is SNHLY and CDR2 is FYNNEI. The CDR3 region is CASSEEGPMNTEAFF. The CDR3 DNA sequence: TGTGCCAGCAGTGAGGAGGGACCTATGAACACTGAAGCTTTCTTT.

The chain has TRBV29-1 and TRBJ2-3; 10 positions match TRBD1. Germline CDR1 and CDR2: SQVTM and ANQGSEA. This CDR3 is 13 amino acids long. The junction had 3 bases not matched to a gene; V was cut back by 4 bases and J by 5 bases. Here the CDR3 DNA reads TGCAGCGTTGCGGACAGGGGGGGAGATACGCAGTATTTT. It codes for CSVADRGGDTQYF.

The gene calls are TRBV7-9 and TRBJ1-2; D not certain. Per the germline V gene, CDR1 is SEHNR and CDR2 is FQNEAQ (reference sequence). The V end was cut by 4 bases, the J end by 3 bases, with 9 bases between. The CDR3 sequence is 13 residues long. The CDR3 DNA sequence: TGTGCCAGCAGCTCCCTCGGGGACTATGGCTACACCTTC. As protein: CASSSLGDYGYTF.